These 15 T cell receptor beta chains were all obtained from the same sample, sequenced in a study of blood T cells in healthy people across ages. Sample-barcoded 5' priming and a J-beta primer mix drove a second PCR of roughly 7 to 11 cycles. TCRdb independently ran MiXCR on the 5' RACE reads; one entry per CDR3 protein. The table shows over a million distinct CDR3 sequences, with approximately 25% occurring only once. These same records also appear under a second study, on T cells of mothers and their children.

Sequencing was performed on blood. All receptors derive from a girl aged 2 to 9 in good health.

This clonotype was seen more than once but under ten times. CDR3 amino acids: CAISDPSGYEQYF. In nucleotides, the CDR3 is TGTGCCATCAGTGACCCTAGCGGCTACGAGCAGTACTTC. The chain links TRBV10-3 to TRBJ2-5, with 7 bases that match TRBD2. The end of the DNA aligns better with TRBJ2-7, so the J call may be wrong. CDR3 length: 13 amino acids. Germline CDR1 and CDR2: ENHRY and SYGVKD.

The chain uses TRBV12-3 or TRBV12-4 and TRBJ1-5, with D hard to call. The CDR3 covers 14 residues. V was clipped by 7 bases and J by 0 bases, with 10 bases between them. The CDR3 nucleotides are TGTGCCAGCACTCTGACGTATAGCAATCAGCCCCAGCATTTT. This sequence encodes CASTLTYSNQPQHF.

The J gene is TRBJ2-1, the V gene TRBV29-1, with 11 bases lining up with TRBD1. The J call is uncertain, as TRBJ2-7 better fits the DNA end. From germline, CDR1 is SQVTM and CDR2 ANQGSEA. The CDR3 loop spans 13 amino acids. The CDR3 here is CSVSDRGLFEQYF. DNA of the CDR3: TGCAGCGTTTCGGACAGGGGGCTCTTCGAGCAGTACTTC.

The rearrangement uses TRBV7-9 and TRBJ2-1, with 9 bases identical to TRBD2. Germline CDR1 SEHNR, CDR2 FQNEAQ (reference sequence). The CDR3 runs 14 residues. CDR3 sequence reads: CGCSGGMPVNEQFF. In DNA, the CDR3 is TGTGGATGTAGCGGGGGAATGCCGGTCAATGAGCAGTTCTTC. Full variable domain (missing parts from reference TRBV7-9 and TRBJ2-1): DTGVSQNPRHKITKRGQNVTFRCDPISEHNRLYWYRQTLGQGPEFLTYFQNEAQLEKSRLLSDRFSAERPKGSFSTLEIQRTEQGDSAMYLCGCSGGMPVNEQFFGPGTRLTVL.

V gene TRBV29-1 combines with J gene TRBJ2-1; D is possibly TRBD2 (6 bases). The CDR3 is 15 residues long. The V end was cut by 1 base, the J end by 4 bases, with 14 bases between. From germline, CDR1 is SQVTM and CDR2 ANQGSEA. CDR3 coding DNA: TGCAGCGTTGAAGGCGGGGCGACAGATTACAATGAGCAGTTCTTC. Its translation: CSVEGGATDYNEQFF.

This clonotype was detected only a few times. The chain has TRBV29-1 and TRBJ1-1; D uncertain. The V gene's germline CDR1 is SQVTM and CDR2 ANQGSEA. V lost 4 bases to trimming and J lost 1 base, with 13 bases between them. The CDR3 extends over 14 amino acids. CDR3 in amino acids: CSVAGRLPNTEAFF. The CDR3 DNA sequence: TGCAGCGTTGCCGGCAGGCTACCGAACACTGAAGCTTTCTTT.

This clonotype was seen more than once but under ten times. The chain combines TRBV12-3 or TRBV12-4 with TRBJ2-4; D is possibly TRBD2 (6 bases). V gave up 3 bases and J gave up 5 bases, with 11 bases separating them. The CDR3 totals 14 residues. CDR3: CASSLRLGENIQYF. CDR3 nucleotides: TGTGCCAGCAGTTTGCGACTAGGAGAAAACATTCAGTACTTC.

V and J are TRBV29-1 and TRBJ1-2; no firm D call. The V gene's germline CDR1 is SQVTM and CDR2 ANQGSEA. CDR3 length: 13 residues. The V gene lost 6 bases and the J gene lost 7 bases, with 18 bases spanning the gap. The CDR3 sequence is CSVDGQLGIGYTF. CDR3 in DNA: TGCAGCGTAGATGGGCAATTAGGAATTGGCTACACCTTC.

This clonotype appeared once. The chain has TRBV7-9 and TRBJ1-2; 7 bases are a match to TRBD1. The CDR3 runs 16 residues. V gave up 1 base and J gave up 8 bases; unmatched junction bases: 13. In germline, CDR1 is SEHNR, CDR2 FQNEAQ (reference sequence). For the CDR3, the DNA is TGTGCCAGCAGCTTAGGGGTAGGAGGGGGCGACTTCGGCTACACCTTC. It codes for CASSLGVGGGDFGYTF.

This clonotype has more than one count but fewer than ten. The V and J genes are TRBV4-3 and TRBJ1-1; D unclear. With 0 bases removed from V and 8 bases from J, the gap between germline ends came to 16 bases. The germline V gene encodes CDR1 LGHNA and CDR2 YSLEER. The CDR3 spans 15 residues. The CDR3 here is CASSQDLTAQGEAFF. CDR3 sequence (DNA): TGCGCCAGCAGCCAAGATTTGACGGCACAAGGAGAAGCTTTCTTT.

The chain links TRBV5-1 to TRBJ2-5; 7 bases map to TRBD1. V shed 4 bases, J shed 3 bases, and the junction held 12 bases outside the gene matches. Germline values: CDR1 SGHRS, CDR2 YFSETQ. The CDR3 is 16 amino acids. In DNA, the CDR3 is TGCGCCAGCAGCAAAACGCCGGGACAGCTGGAAGAGACCCAGTACTTC. Amino acids: CASSKTPGQLEETQYF.

The rearrangement uses TRBV7-9 and TRBJ1-6, with D possibly matching TRBD1 (5 bases). CDR3 size: 13 residues. CDR1 is SEHNR, CDR2 FQNEAQ, per germline (reference sequence). Trimming took 3 bases from V and 10 from J, leaving 10 bases between them. The CDR3 protein is CASSLGDRSPLHF. The DNA of the CDR3 is TGTGCCAGCAGCTTGGGGGATAGGTCACCCCTCCACTTT.

The chain employs TRBV2 and TRBJ1-1; D call uncertain. The CDR3 is made up of 15 amino acids. Trimming left V 4 bases short and J 0 bases short, with 12 bases between. Germline assignment: CDR1 SNHLY and CDR2 FYNNEI. The CDR3: CASSGAASMNTEAFF. CDR3 coding DNA: TGTGCCAGCAGTGGGGCGGCTAGTATGAACACTGAAGCTTTCTTT. The whole variable domain, remainder taken from reference TRBV2 and TRBJ1-1, is EPEVTQTPSHQVTQMGQEVILRCVPISNHLYFYWYRQILGQKVEFLVSFYNNEISEKSEIFDDQFSVERPDGSNFTLKIRSTKLEDSAMYFCASSGAASMNTEAFFGQGTRLTVV.

This rearrangement joins TRBV29-1 to TRBJ2-7; 9 nucleotides agree with TRBD1. This CDR3 is built from 13 residues. Germline CDR1 and CDR2: SQVTM and ANQGSEA. J was trimmed by 2 bases and V by 6 bases; bases with no gene match: 5. This CDR3 reads CSVGTGQTYEQYF. The CDR3 DNA reads TGCAGCGTGGGGACAGGGCAGACCTACGAGCAGTACTTC.

V gene TRBV6-1 combines with J gene TRBJ2-5; 10 nucleotides align to TRBD2. Germline V lookup: CDR1 MNHNS, CDR2 SASEGT. Germline trimming cut 6 bases from V and 2 bases from J; bases unmatched to any gene: 6. CDR3 length: 15 residues. This CDR3 reads CASSDGLAEQETQYF. CDR3 in DNA: TGTGCCAGCAGCGACGGACTAGCGGAGCAAGAGACCCAGTACTTC.